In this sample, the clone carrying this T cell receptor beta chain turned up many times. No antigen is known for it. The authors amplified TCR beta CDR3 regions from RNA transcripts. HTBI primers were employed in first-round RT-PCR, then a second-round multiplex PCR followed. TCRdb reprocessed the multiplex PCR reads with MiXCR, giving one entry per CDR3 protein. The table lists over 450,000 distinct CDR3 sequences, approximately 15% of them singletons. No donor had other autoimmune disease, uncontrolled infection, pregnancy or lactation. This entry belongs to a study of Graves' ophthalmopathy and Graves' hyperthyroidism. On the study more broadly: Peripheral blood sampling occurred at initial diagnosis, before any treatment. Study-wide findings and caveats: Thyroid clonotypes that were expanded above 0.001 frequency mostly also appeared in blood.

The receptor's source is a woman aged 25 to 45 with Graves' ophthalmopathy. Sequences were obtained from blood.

CDR3 sequence reads: CASSLSGVPLLGEAFF. DNA of the CDR3: TGTGCCAGCAGTTTATCAGGGGTCCCCCTCTTAGGTGAAGCTTTCTTT. V and J are TRBV12-3 or TRBV12-4 and TRBJ1-1, with D possibly matching TRBD1 (6 bases). The CDR3 extends over 16 amino acids. V shed 2 bases and J shed 7 bases, with 20 bases lying between them.